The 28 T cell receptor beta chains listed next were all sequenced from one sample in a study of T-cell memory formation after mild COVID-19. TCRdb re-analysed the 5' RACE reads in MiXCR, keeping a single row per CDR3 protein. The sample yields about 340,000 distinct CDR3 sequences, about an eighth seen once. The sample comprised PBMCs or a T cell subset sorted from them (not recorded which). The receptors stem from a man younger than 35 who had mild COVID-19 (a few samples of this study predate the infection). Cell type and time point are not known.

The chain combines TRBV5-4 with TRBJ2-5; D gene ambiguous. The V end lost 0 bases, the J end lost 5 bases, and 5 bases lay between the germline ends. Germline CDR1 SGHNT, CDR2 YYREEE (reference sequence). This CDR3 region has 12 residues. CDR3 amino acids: CASSLGLETQYF. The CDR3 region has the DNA TGTGCCAGCAGCTTGGGCCTCGAGACCCAGTACTTC.

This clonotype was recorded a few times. CDR3 DNA sequence: TGCAGTGCTAGTAGCGGGGGGCGCACAGATACGCAGTATTTT. It is translated as CSASSGGRTDTQYF. The chain has TRBV20-1 and TRBJ2-3; 10 bases match TRBD2. Germline CDR1 reads DFQATT; CDR2 reads SNEGSKA (reference sequence). The V gene end was trimmed by 3 bases and the J gene end by 1 base; junction bases not matched to a gene: 1. The CDR3 is 14 residues long.

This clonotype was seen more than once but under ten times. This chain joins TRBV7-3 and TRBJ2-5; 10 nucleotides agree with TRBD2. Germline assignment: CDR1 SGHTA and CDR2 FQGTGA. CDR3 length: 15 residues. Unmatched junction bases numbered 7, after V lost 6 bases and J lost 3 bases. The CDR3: CASSASSGGEETQYF. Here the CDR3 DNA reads TGTGCCAGCAGTGCATCTAGCGGGGGAGAAGAGACCCAGTACTTC.

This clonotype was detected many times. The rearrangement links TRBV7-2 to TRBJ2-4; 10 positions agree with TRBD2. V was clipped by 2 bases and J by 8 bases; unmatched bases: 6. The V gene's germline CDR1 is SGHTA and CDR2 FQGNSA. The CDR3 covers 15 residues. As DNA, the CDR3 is TGTGCCAGCAGCTTACCTAGCGGGGGTTCATACATTCAGTACTTC. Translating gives CASSLPSGGSYIQYF.

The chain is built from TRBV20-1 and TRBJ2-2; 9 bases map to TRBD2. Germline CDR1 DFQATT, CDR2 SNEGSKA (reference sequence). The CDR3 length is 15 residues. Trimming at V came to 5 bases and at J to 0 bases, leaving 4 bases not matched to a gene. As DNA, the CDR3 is TGCAGTGCTTTAGCGGGGGACTCGAACACCGGGGAGCTGTTTTTT. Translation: CSALAGDSNTGELFF.

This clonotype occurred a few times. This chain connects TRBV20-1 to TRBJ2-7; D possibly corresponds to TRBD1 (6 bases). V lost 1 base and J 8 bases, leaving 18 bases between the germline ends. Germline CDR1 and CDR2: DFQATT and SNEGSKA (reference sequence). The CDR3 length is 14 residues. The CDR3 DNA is TGCAGTGCTAGAGGGACAGACTCCCACATAAAGCAGTACGTC. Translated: CSARGTDSHIKQYV.

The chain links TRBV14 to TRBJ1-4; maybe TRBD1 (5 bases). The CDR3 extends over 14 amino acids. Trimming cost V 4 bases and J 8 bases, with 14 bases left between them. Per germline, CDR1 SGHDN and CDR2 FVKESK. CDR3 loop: CASSPEWGGEKLFF. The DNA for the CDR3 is TGTGCCAGCAGCCCGGAGTGGGGGGGAGAAAAACTGTTTTTT.

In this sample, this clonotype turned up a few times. CDR3 region: CASSLDRNSPLHF. CDR3 DNA sequence: TGTGCCAGCAGCTTGGACAGGAATTCACCCCTCCACTTT. The chain couples TRBV5-6 to TRBJ1-6; D may be TRBD1 (5 bases). The CDR3 has 13 amino acids. Germline V gene sequence: CDR1 SGHDT, CDR2 YYEEEE. Trimming pared 0 bases from V and 7 bases from J, leaving 5 bases between.

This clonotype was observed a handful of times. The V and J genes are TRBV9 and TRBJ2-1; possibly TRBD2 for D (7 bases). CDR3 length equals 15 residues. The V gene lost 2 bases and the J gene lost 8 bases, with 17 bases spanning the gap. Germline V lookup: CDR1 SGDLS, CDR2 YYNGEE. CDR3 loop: CASSVRGGRLDEQFF. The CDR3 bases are TGTGCCAGCAGCGTCCGCGGGGGCCGCCTCGATGAGCAGTTCTTC.

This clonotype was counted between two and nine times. The CDR3, as DNA: TGTGCCAGCAGCTCCGACGGGGTCAGTTCCGGGGAGCTGTTTTTT. Translating gives CASSSDGVSSGELFF. J is TRBJ2-2 and V is TRBV7-2, with D possibly TRBD2 on 5 matching bases. The CDR3 is 15 residues long. Per germline, CDR1 SGHTA and CDR2 FQGNSA. Trimming left V 4 bases short and J 6 bases short, with 15 bases between.

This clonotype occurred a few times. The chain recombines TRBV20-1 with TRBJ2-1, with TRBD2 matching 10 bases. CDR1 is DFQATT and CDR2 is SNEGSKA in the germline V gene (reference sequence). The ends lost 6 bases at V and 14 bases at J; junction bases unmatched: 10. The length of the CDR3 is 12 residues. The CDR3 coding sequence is TGCAGTGCAGACAAGCCAGCGGGAGGGGAGTTCTTC. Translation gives CSADKPAGGEFF.

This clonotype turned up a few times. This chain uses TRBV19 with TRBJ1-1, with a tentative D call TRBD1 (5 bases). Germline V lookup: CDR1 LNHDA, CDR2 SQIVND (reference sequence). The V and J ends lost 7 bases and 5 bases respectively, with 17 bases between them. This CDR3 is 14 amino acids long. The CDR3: CASTLGTMATEAFF. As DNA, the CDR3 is TGTGCCAGTACACTAGGGACCATGGCTACTGAAGCTTTCTTT.

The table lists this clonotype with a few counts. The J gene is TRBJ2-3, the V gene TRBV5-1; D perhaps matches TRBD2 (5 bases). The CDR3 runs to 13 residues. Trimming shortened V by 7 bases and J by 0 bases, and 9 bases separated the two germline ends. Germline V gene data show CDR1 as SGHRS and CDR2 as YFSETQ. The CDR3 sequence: CASRRASTDTQYF. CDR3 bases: TGCGCCAGCCGGCGGGCTAGCACAGATACGCAGTATTTT.

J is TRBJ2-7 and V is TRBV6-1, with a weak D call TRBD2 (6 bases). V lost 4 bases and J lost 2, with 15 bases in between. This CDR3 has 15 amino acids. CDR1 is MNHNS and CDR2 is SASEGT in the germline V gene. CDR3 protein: CASSGSVAATYEQYF. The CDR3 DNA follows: TGTGCCAGCAGTGGCTCGGTAGCGGCGACCTACGAGCAGTACTTC.

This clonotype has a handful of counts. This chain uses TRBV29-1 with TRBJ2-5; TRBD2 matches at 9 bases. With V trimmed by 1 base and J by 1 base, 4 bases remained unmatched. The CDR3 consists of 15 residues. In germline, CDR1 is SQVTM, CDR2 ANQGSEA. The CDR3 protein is CSVEGSGGSQETQYF. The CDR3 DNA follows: TGCAGCGTTGAAGGTAGCGGGGGCTCCCAAGAGACCCAGTACTTC. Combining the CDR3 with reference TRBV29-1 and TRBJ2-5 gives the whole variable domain SAVISQKPSRDICQRGTSLTIQCQVDSQVTMMFWYRQQPGQSLTLIATANQGSEATYESGFVIDKFPISRPNLTFSTLTVSNMSPEDSSIYLCSVEGSGGSQETQYFGPGTRLLVL.

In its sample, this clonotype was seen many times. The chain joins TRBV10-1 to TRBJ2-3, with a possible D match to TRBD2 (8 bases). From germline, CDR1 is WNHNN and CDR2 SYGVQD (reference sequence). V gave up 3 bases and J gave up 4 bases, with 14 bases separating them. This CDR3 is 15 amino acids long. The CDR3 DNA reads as TGCGCCAGCAGTGAAGGGACAGCGGGGGCAGATACGCAGTATTTT. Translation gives CASSEGTAGADTQYF.

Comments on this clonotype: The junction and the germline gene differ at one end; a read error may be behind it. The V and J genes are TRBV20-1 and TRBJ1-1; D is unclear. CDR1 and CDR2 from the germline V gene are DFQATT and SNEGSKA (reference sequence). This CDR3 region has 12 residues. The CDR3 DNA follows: TGCAGTGCTAGATGGGTGAACACTGAATCTTTCTTT. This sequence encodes CSARWVNTESFF.

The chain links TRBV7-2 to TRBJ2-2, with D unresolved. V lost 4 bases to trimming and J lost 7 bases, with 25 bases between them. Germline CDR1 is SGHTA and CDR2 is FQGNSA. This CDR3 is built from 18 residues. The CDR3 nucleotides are TGTGCCAGCAGCTCCCGCGAGGTCGAGCCCCGGCGCGGCGGGGAGCTGTTTTTT. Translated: CASSSREVEPRRGGELFF. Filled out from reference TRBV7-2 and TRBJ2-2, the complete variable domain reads GAGVSQSPSNKVTEKGKDVELRCDPISGHTALYWYRQSLGQGLEFLIYFQGNSAPDKSGLPSDRFSAERTGGSVSTLTIQRTQQEDSAVYLCASSSREVEPRRGGELFFGEGSRLTVL.

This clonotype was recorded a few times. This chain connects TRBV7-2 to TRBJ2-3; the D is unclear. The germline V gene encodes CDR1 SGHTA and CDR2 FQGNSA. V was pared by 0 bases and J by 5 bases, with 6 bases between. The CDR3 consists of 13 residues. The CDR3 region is CASSLAPGDTQYF. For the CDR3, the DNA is TGTGCCAGCAGCTTAGCCCCAGGAGATACGCAGTATTTT.

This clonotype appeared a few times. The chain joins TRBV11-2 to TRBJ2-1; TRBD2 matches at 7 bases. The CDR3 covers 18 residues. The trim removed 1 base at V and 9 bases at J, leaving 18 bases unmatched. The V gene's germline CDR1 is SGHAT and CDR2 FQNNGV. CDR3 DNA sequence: TGTGCCAGCAGCTTAGTTCGGGGGGTGCCTACGACCCATGGTGAGCAGTTCTTC. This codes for CASSLVRGVPTTHGEQFF.

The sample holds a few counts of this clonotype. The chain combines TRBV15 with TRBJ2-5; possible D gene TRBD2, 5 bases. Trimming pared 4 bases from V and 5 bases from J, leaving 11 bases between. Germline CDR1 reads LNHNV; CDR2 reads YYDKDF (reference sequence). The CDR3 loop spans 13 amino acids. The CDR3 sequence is CATSTTGGETQYF. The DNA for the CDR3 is TGTGCCACCAGCACAACGGGCGGGGAGACCCAGTACTTC.

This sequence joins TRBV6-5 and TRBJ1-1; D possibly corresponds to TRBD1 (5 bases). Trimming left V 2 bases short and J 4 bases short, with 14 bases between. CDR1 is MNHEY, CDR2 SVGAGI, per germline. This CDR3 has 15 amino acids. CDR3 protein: CASSYGSRGTTEAFF. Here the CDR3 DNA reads TGTGCCAGCAGTTACGGGTCACGGGGGACCACTGAAGCTTTCTTT.

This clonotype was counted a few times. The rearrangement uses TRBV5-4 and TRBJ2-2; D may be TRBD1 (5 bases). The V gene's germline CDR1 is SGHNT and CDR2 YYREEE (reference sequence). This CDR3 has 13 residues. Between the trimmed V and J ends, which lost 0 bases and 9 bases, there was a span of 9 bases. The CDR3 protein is CASSLGGFRELFF. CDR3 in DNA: TGTGCCAGCAGCTTGGGGGGCTTCAGGGAGCTGTTTTTT.

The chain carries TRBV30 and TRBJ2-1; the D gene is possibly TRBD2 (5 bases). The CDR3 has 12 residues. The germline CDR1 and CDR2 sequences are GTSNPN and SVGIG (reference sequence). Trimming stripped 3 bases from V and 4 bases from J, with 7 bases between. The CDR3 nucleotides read TGTGCCTGGAGCCGGGGATACAATGAGCAGTTCTTC. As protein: CAWSRGYNEQFF.

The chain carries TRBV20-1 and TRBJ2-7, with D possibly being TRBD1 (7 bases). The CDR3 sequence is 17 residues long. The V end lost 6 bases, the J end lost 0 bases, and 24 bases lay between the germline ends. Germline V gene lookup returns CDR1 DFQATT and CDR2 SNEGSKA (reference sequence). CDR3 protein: CSARPTGLGGLSYEQYF. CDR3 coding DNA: TGCAGTGCCCGACCGACAGGGCTCGGGGGCCTCTCCTACGAGCAGTACTTC.

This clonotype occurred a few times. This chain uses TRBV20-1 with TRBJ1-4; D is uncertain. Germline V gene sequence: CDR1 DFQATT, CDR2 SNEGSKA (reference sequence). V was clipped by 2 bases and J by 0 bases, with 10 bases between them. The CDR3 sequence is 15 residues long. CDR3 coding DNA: TGCAGTGCTAGAATAGGGAGTACAACTAATGAAAAACTGTTTTTT. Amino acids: CSARIGSTTNEKLFF.

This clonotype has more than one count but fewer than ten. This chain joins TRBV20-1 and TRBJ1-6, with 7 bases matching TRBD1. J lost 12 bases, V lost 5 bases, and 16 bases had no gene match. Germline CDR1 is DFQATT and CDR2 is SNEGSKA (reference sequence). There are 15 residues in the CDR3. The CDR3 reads CSARGGGQSYGPLHF. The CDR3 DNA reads TGCAGTGCTCGAGGGGGGGGACAGTCGTATGGACCCCTCCACTTT.

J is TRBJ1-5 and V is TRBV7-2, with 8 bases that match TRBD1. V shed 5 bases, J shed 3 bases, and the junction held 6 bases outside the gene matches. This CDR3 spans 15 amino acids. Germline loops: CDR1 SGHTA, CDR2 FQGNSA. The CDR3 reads CASSPQQGVNQPQHF. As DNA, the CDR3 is TGTGCCAGCAGCCCCCAACAGGGGGTCAATCAGCCCCAGCATTTT.